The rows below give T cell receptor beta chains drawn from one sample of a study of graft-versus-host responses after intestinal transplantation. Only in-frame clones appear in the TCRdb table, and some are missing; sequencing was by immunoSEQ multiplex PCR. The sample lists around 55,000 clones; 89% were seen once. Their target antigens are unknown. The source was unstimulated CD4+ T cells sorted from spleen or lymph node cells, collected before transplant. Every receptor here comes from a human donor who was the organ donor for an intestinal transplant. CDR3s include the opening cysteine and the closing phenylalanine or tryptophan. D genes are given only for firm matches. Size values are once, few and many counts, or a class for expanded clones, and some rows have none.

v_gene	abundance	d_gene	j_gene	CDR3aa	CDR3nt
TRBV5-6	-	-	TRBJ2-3	CASSLYSTDTQYF	TGTGCCAGCAGCTTGTATTCCACAGATACGCAGTATTTT
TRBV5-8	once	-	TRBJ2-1	CASSLAGSEDNEQFF	TGTGCCAGCAGCTTGGCCGGGAGTGAGGACAATGAGCAGTTCTTC
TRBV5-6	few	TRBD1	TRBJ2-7	CASSFMGQGTYEQYF	TGTGCCAGCAGCTTTATGGGACAGGGAACCTACGAGCAGTACTTC
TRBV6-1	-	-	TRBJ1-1	CASSLTMNTEAFF	TGTGCCAGCAGTCTCACAATGAACACTGAAGCTTTCTTT
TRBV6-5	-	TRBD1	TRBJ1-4	CAVRGPTNEKLFF	TGTGCCGTCAGGGGGCCAACTAATGAAAAACTGTTTTTT
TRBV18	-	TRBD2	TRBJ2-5	CASSRRALEDIAGEGETQYF	TGTGCCAGCTCACGCAGGGCCCTCGAAGATATAGCGGGAGAAGGAGAGACCCAGTACTTC
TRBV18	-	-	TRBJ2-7	CASSPRRTDSYEQYF	TGTGCCAGCTCACCTAGACGGACAGACTCCTACGAGCAGTACTTC
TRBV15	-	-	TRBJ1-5	CATSRDGGSQGGQPQHF	TGTGCCACCAGCAGAGATGGTGGGTCGCAGGGAGGTCAGCCCCAGCATTTT
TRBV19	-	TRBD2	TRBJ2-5	CASSTWTSGTQETQYF	TGTGCCAGTAGTACATGGACTAGCGGGACGCAAGAGACCCAGTACTTC
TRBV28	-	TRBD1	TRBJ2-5	CASIPRGLRETQYF	TGTGCCAGCATCCCCAGGGGGCTTAGGGAGACCCAGTACTTC
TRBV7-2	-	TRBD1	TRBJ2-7	CASSFYPPGQRYEQYF	TGTGCCAGCAGCTTCTACCCCCCGGGACAGAGATACGAGCAGTACTTC
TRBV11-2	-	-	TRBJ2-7	CASSPPTLLPYEQYF	TGTGCCAGCAGCCCCCCGACTTTGCTCCCCTACGAGCAGTACTTC
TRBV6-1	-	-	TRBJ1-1	CASSEEAGFAEAFF	TGTGCCAGCAGTGAAGAGGCAGGGTTCGCTGAAGCTTTCTTT
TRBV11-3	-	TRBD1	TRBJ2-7	CASSLGGTGDEQYF	TGTGCCAGCAGCTTAGGAGGGACAGGCGACGAGCAGTACTTC
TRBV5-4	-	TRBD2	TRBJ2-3	CASSTGTSGRTDTQYF	TGTGCCAGCAGCACCGGGACTAGCGGGAGAACAGATACGCAGTATTTT
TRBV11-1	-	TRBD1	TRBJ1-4	CASSLDRQGAGKLFF	TGTGCCAGCAGCTTAGACCGACAGGGGGCCGGAAAACTGTTTTTT
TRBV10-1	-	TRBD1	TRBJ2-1	CASSNPGQGADEQFF	TGCGCCAGCAGTAATCCGGGACAGGGGGCCGATGAGCAGTTCTTC
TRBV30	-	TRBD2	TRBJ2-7	CACAGGDSYEQYF	TGTGCCTGTGCGGGGGGGGACTCCTACGAGCAGTACTTC
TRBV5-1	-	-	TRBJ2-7	CASSPREYMSEQYF	TGCGCCAGCAGCCCACGGGAGTACATGAGTGAGCAGTACTTC
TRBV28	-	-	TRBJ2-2	CASSGPLSPGELFF	TGTGCCAGCAGTGGGCCTCTGAGTCCCGGGGAGCTGTTTTTT
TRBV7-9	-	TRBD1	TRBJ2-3	CASNQGQSSSTDTQYF	TGTGCCAGCAACCAGGGACAGTCATCTAGCACAGATACGCAGTATTTT
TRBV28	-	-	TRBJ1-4	CASSRVKSGYETNEKLFF	TGTGCCAGCAGCCGGGTTAAATCAGGGTATGAAACTAATGAAAAACTGTTTTTT
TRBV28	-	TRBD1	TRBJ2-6	CASGTGGTGANVLTF	TGTGCCAGCGGGACAGGGGGTACTGGGGCCAACGTCCTGACTTTC
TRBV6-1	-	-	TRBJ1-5	CASSELYSNQPQHF	TGTGCCAGCAGTGAACTATATAGCAATCAGCCCCAGCATTTT
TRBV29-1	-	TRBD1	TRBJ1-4	CSVFDRGLEKLFF	TGCAGCGTTTTTGACAGGGGCCTAGAAAAACTGTTTTTT
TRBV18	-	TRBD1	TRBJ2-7	CASFSGTGDSEQYF	TGTGCCAGCTTTTCCGGGACAGGGGATAGCGAGCAGTACTTC
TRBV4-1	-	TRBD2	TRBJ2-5	CASSQGPTASGRIETQYF	TGCGCCAGCAGCCAAGGTCCTACGGCTAGCGGGAGAATCGAGACCCAGTACTTC
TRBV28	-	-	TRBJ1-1	CASSLYRKKGAEAFF	TGTGCCAGCAGTTTATACAGGAAAAAGGGTGCTGAAGCTTTCTTT
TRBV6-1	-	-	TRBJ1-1	CASRAGGNTEAFF	TGTGCCAGCAGGGCAGGAGGGAACACTGAAGCTTTCTTT
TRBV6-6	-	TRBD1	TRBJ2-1	CASSSTTGGLYNEQFF	TGTGCCAGCAGTTCGACTACAGGGGGCTTATACAATGAGCAGTTCTTC
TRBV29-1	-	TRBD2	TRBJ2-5	CSVDGRAETQYF	TGCAGCGTTGACGGGAGGGCCGAGACCCAGTACTTC
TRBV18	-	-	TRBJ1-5	CASSPSLNQPQHF	TGTGCCAGCTCACCTTCCCTTAATCAGCCCCAGCATTTT
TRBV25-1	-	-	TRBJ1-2	CASSETGNYGYTF	TGTGCCAGCAGTGAAACAGGGAACTATGGCTACACCTTC
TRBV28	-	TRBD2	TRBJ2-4	CASSPLREAGAPGIQYF	TGTGCCAGCAGTCCGCTCCGGGAAGCGGGAGCCCCGGGCATTCAGTACTTC
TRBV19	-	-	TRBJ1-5	CASSIGGPQPQHF	TGTGCCAGTAGTATAGGGGGGCCACAGCCCCAGCATTTT
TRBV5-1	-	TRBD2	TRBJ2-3	CASSPVERESTDTQYF	TGCGCCAGCAGCCCGGTCGAGCGGGAGTCCACAGATACGCAGTATTTT
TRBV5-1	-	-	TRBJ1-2	CASSDGDTLAYGYTF	TGCGCCAGCAGCGACGGGGACACCCTGGCCTATGGCTACACCTTC
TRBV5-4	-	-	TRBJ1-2	CASSLFGQYGYTF	TGTGCCAGCAGCTTGTTTGGACAGTATGGCTACACCTTC
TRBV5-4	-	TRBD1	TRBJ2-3	CASRDRGGDTQYF	TGTGCCAGCAGGGACAGGGGGGGAGATACGCAGTATTTT
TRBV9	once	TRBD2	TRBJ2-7	CASSVSGRTDYEQYF	TGTGCCAGCAGCGTAAGCGGGAGGACCGACTACGAGCAGTACTTC
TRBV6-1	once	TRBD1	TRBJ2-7	CASSGTGKGLPYEQYF	TGTGCCAGCAGTGGGACAGGGAAAGGGCTACCCTACGAGCAGTACTTC
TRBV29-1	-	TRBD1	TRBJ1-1	CSVTRDRGRPPTEAFF	TGCAGCGTTACCCGGGACAGGGGGCGGCCGCCCACTGAAGCTTTCTTT
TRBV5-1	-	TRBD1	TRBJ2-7	CASSPWGTGSSYEQYF	TGCGCCAGCAGCCCCTGGGGGACAGGGAGCTCCTACGAGCAGTACTTC
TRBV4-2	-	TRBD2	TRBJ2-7	CASSQGAPSAGGYEQYF	TGTGCCAGCAGCCAGGGGGCCCCCTCAGCGGGAGGATACGAGCAGTACTTC